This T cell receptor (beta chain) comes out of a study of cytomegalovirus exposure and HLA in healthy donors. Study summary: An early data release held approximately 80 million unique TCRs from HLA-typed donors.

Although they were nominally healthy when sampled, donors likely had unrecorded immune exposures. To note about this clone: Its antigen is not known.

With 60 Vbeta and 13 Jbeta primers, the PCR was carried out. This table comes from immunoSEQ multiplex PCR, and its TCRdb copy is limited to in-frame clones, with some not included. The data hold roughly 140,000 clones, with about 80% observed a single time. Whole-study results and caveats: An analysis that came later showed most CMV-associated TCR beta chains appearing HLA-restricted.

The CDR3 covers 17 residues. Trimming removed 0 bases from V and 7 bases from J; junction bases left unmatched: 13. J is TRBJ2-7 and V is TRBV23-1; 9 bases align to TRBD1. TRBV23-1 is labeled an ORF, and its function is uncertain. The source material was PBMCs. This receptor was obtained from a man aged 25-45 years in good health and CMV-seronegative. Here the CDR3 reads CASSQSGGDRGGREQYF. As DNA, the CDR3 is TGCGCCAGCAGTCAATCGGGGGGAGACAGGGGGGGTAGGGAGCAGTACTTC.